The 11 T cell receptor beta chains reported below all come from one sample, sequenced in a study of blood T cell repertoires in COVID-19. Method: immunoSEQ multiplex PCR; TCRdb's copy keeps in-frame clones and lacks some. The sample gives approximately 190,000 clones, approximately 90% of which show up once; about 0.54% is in the top ten. The specimen sequenced was peripheral blood. These receptors came from a man aged 45-60 years with acute or convalescent COVID-19.

The rearrangement links TRBV28 to TRBJ1-2; TRBD1 matches 7 bases. The CDR3 is 18 residues long. Germline CDR1 is MDHEN and CDR2 is SYDVKM. Trimming took 7 bases from V and 4 from J; bases not matched to a gene: 21. The CDR3 nucleotides read TGTGCCAGCAAGGCACAAAGGGACAGTCCTCCTTTCCTCTATGGCTACACCTTC. Its protein is CASKAQRDSPPFLYGYTF.

The CDR3 spells CASSQDAGINEQFF. CDR3 nucleotide sequence: TGTGCCAGCAGCCAAGACGCCGGGATAAATGAGCAGTTCTTC. The rearrangement uses TRBV14 and TRBJ2-1, with a tentative D call TRBD2 (5 bases). V was pared by 0 bases and J by 7 bases, with 10 bases between. The CDR3 consists of 14 residues. CDR1 SGHDN and CDR2 FVKESK come from the germline V gene.

V usage is TRBV29-1 and J usage is TRBJ2-1, with 15 bases aligning to TRBD2. V shed 5 bases, J shed 6 bases, and the junction held 8 bases outside the gene matches. Germline V gene sequence: CDR1 SQVTM, CDR2 ANQGSEA. The CDR3 runs 16 residues. For the CDR3, the DNA is TGCAGCGTTTGGGGGACTAGCGGGAGGACTATCAATGAGCAGTTCTTC. Translated, it gives CSVWGTSGRTINEQFF.

Only one count was recorded for this clone. The chain links TRBV6-5 to TRBJ1-2; a weak D match, TRBD1 (6 bases). The CDR3 totals 15 residues. Trimming left V 7 bases short and J 6 bases short, with 21 bases between. Germline values: CDR1 MNHEY, CDR2 SVGAGI. The CDR3 is CASKKEGGRNDGYTF. The CDR3 coding sequence is TGTGCCAGCAAAAAGGAGGGGGGGCGCAATGATGGCTACACCTTC.

There are a few counts of this clone. The chain joins TRBV2 to TRBJ1-3, with TRBD1 matching over 8 bases. The CDR3 contains 15 residues. From germline, CDR1 is SNHLY and CDR2 FYNNEI. V was pared by 5 bases and J by 4 bases, with 7 bases of the junction left unmatched. CDR3 DNA: TGTGCCAGCAGTTTCAGGACAGGGCAAGGAAACACCATATATTTT. Amino acids: CASSFRTGQGNTIYF. The full variable domain, its missing parts supplied by reference TRBV2 and TRBJ1-3, is EPEVTQTPSHQVTQMGQEVILRCVPISNHLYFYWYRQILGQKVEFLVSFYNNEISEKSEIFDDQFSVERPDGSNFTLKIRSTKLEDSAMYFCASSFRTGQGNTIYFGEGSWLTVV.

The CDR3, as DNA: TGTGCCACCGGCGGCAGCTCCTACGAGCAGTACTTC. Translation gives CATGGSSYEQYF. The V gene is TRBV24-1, the J gene TRBJ2-7, with no clear D. Germline CDR1 KGHDR, CDR2 SFDVKD. The CDR3 consists of 12 residues. V lost 9 bases and J 0 bases, leaving 8 bases between the germline ends.

This sequence joins TRBV9 and TRBJ2-2; D gene ambiguous. V was clipped by 0 bases and J by 0 bases, with 6 bases between them. Germline lookup yields CDR1 SGDLS and CDR2 YYNGEE. This CDR3 contains 15 residues. The CDR3 DNA reads TGTGCCAGCAGCGTAGCACAGCCGAACACCGGGGAGCTGTTTTTT. Translated: CASSVAQPNTGELFF.

The chain joins TRBV7-2 to TRBJ1-2, with 10 bases that match TRBD1. Germline V gene sequence: CDR1 SGHTA, CDR2 FQGNSA. J was trimmed by 4 bases and V by 3 bases; bases with no gene match: 5. The CDR3 runs 15 residues. In DNA form, the CDR3 reads TGTGCCAGCAGCTTTGACAGGGGGCGCCCCTATGGCTACACCTTC. It yields the protein CASSFDRGRPYGYTF.

This chain links TRBV5-1 with TRBJ2-5, with 7 positions matching TRBD2. With 4 bases clipped from V and 1 base from J, the junction kept 4 bases outside the gene matches. The CDR3 totals 14 residues. Germline V gene lookup returns CDR1 SGHRS and CDR2 YFSETQ. The CDR3 sequence is CASSPGGSQETQYF. CDR3 coding DNA: TGCGCCAGCAGCCCCGGGGGGAGCCAAGAGACCCAGTACTTC.

This chain links TRBV30 with TRBJ1-2; TRBD1 agrees at 7 bases. In germline, CDR1 is GTSNPN, CDR2 SVGIG (reference sequence). This CDR3 has 11 residues. Trimming took 8 bases from V and 8 from J; bases not matched to a gene: 8. This CDR3 is CATDRYYGYTF. In DNA form, the CDR3 reads TGTGCCACGGACAGGTATTACGGCTACACCTTC.

This clone was detected only once. V gene TRBV27 combines with J gene TRBJ2-1, with 9 bases aligning to TRBD1. The CDR3 covers 15 residues. V lost 2 bases to trimming and J lost 4 bases; unmatched junction nucleotides: 3. CDR1 is MNHEY and CDR2 is SMNVEV in the germline V gene (reference sequence). The DNA for the CDR3 is TGTGCCAGCAGTTTAGTGGGACAGGGTTACAATGAGCAGTTCTTC. Translated, it gives CASSLVGQGYNEQFF.